The 2 T cell receptor beta chains below come from one sample, sequenced in a study of sequential checkpoint blockade in melanoma (dated by TCRdb to about 2019). The method behind the library was the immunoSEQ multiplex PCR assay. This is the immuneACCESS table as TCRdb keeps it, with only in-frame sequences that have V and J called. A part of the clones is gone; compared with another copy, unresolved V genes explain less than half, and the rest is unexplained. The sample records about 37,000 clones, over 30% of which are singletons. About 1.6% of the sample is held by the ten biggest clonotypes. Sample treatment or condition, as interpreted from the label and publication: randomized to nivolumab then ipilimumab (arm A) or the reverse (arm B). The sample was tumor tissue (inferred from file names), taken from a patient given nivolumab and ipilimumab in sequence. All receptors come from a human donor with melanoma.

This clone turned up a few times. This sequence joins TRBV9 and TRBJ1-5, with D possibly being TRBD1 (5 bases). The CDR3 runs to 14 residues. V was shortened by 0 bases and J by 6 bases, with 10 bases between the two germline ends. CDR1 is SGDLS, CDR2 YYNGEE, per germline. CDR3 nucleotide sequence: TGTGCCAGCAGCGTAGAACAGGCCGGTCAGCCCCAGCATTTT. Its translation: CASSVEQAGQPQHF. Variable domain in full (rest from reference TRBV9 and TRBJ1-5): DSGVTQTPKHLITATGQRVTLRCSPRSGDLSVYWYQQSLDQGLQFLIQYYNGEERAKGNILERFSAQQFPDLHSELNLSSLELGDSALYFCASSVEQAGQPQHFGDGTRLSIL.

This clone came up a few times. The chain combines TRBV11-3 with TRBJ1-2, with 7 positions matching TRBD1. This CDR3 contains 14 residues. Germline V gives CDR1 SGHNT, CDR2 YENEEA. V was pared by 5 bases and J by 4 bases, with 7 bases of the junction left unmatched. CDR3: CASSTRQGSYGYTF. The CDR3 DNA reads TGTGCCAGCAGCACCCGACAGGGTTCCTATGGCTACACCTTC.